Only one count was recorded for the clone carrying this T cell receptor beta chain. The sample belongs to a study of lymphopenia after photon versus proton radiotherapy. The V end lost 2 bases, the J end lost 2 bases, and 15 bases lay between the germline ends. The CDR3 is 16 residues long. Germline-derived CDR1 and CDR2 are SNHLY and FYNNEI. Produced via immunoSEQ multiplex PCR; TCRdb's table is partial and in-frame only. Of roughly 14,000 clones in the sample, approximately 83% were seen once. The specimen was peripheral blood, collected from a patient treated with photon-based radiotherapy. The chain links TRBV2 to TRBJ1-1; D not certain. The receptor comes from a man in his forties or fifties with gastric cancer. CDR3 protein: CASSESLGHFNTEAFF. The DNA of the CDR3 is TGTGCCAGCAGTGAAAGTCTAGGGCATTTCAACACTGAAGCTTTCTTT.